This entry lists 32 T cell receptor beta chains sequenced from one sample in a study of memory CD4+ T cells and cytomegalovirus serostatus. Method: immunoSEQ multiplex PCR; TCRdb's copy keeps in-frame clones and lacks some. The sample has almost 45,000 clones; about 79% are singletons. The sort gate was single viable CD3+CD4+CD8-CD45RO+ cells for memory CD4+ T cells. The material sequenced was memory CD4+ T cells from blood. The receptors come from an adult in good health and CMV-seronegative.

This chain connects TRBV6-1 to TRBJ2-5; D is possibly TRBD1 or TRBD2 (5 bases each). The ends were cut back, 7 bases at V and 6 bases at J, with 18 bases in the middle. Germline-derived CDR1 and CDR2 are MNHNS and SASEGT. The CDR3 extends over 14 amino acids. For the CDR3, the DNA is TGTGCCAGCACCCCGAGGGGAACATGGAAGACCCAGTACTTC. It encodes CASTPRGTWKTQYF.

The rearrangement joins TRBV30 to TRBJ1-2; D remains unclear. The CDR3 runs to 12 residues. Between the trimmed V and J ends, which lost 1 base and 9 bases, there was a span of 12 bases. Germline V gene lookup returns CDR1 GTSNPN and CDR2 SVGIG (reference sequence). Here the CDR3 reads CAWSATRVSYTF. The DNA for the CDR3 is TGTGCCTGGAGTGCAACAAGGGTCAGCTACACCTTC.

This rearrangement joins TRBV7-2 to TRBJ1-6, with D hard to call. CDR3 length equals 14 residues. Germline lookup yields CDR1 SGHTA and CDR2 FQGNSA. V was cut by 1 base and J by 7 bases, with 8 bases left in between. CDR3 loop: CASSLGLLNSPLHF. The CDR3 DNA reads TGTGCCAGCAGCTTAGGCCTATTGAATTCACCCCTCCACTTT. Drawing the rest from reference TRBV7-2 and TRBJ1-6, the complete variable domain is GAGVSQSPSNKVTEKGKDVELRCDPISGHTALYWYRQSLGQGLEFLIYFQGNSAPDKSGLPSDRFSAERTGGSVSTLTIQRTQQEDSAVYLCASSLGLLNSPLHFGNGTRLTVT.

The CDR3 protein is CASSLGLAGGIGELFF. The CDR3 DNA reads as TGTGCCAGCAGCCTGGGACTAGCGGGAGGAATCGGGGAGCTGTTTTTT. The chain combines TRBV7-2 with TRBJ2-2, with TRBD2 identical over 15 bases. Germline V gene data show CDR1 as SGHTA and CDR2 as FQGNSA. The CDR3 covers 16 residues. After removal of 5 bases from V and 7 bases from J, the junction contained 5 bases not matched to a gene.

This clone was seen a handful of times. The genes are TRBV29-1 and TRBJ1-2; D possibly corresponds to TRBD1 (6 bases). V gave up 7 bases and J gave up 7 bases, with 13 bases separating them. The CDR3 contains 11 residues. The V gene's germline CDR1 is SQVTM and CDR2 ANQGSEA. The CDR3 reads CSASRGGGYTF. The CDR3 coding sequence is TGCAGCGCATCCAGGGGTGGTGGCTACACCTTC.

The chain links TRBV5-4 to TRBJ1-1; 9 bases are a match to TRBD1. Germline loops: CDR1 SGHNT, CDR2 YYREEE (reference sequence). Unmatched junction bases numbered 5, after V lost 4 bases and J lost 4 bases. The CDR3 has 14 amino acids. In nucleotides, the CDR3 is TGTGCCAGCAGCCTCCAGACAGGGGGCACTGAAGCTTTCTTT. Translation: CASSLQTGGTEAFF.

The J gene is TRBJ1-1, the V gene TRBV6-1; D remains ambiguous. The length of the CDR3 is 12 residues. The germline V and J ends were trimmed by 5 bases and 3 bases, with 7 bases remaining between them. The germline V gene encodes CDR1 MNHNS and CDR2 SASEGT. The DNA for the CDR3 is TGTGCCAGCAGTCGGAGGGACACTGAAGCTTTCTTT. This sequence encodes CASSRRDTEAFF.

The chain combines TRBV19 with TRBJ2-5; D remains unclear. Trimming left V 5 bases short and J 4 bases short, with 11 bases between. CDR1 is LNHDA, CDR2 SQIVND, per germline (reference sequence). This CDR3 spans 13 amino acids. CDR3 sequence reads: CASSANPRETQYF. CDR3 bases: TGTGCCAGTAGTGCAAACCCTAGAGAGACCCAGTACTTC.

The chain recombines TRBV6-6 with TRBJ1-1, with D tentatively TRBD1 (5 bases). This CDR3 has 15 residues. Trimming removed 4 bases from V and 1 base from J, with 13 bases in between. The germline V gene has CDR1 MNHNY and CDR2 SVGAGI (reference sequence). CDR3 residues: CASSSSGLSNTEAFF. In DNA form, the CDR3 reads TGTGCCAGCAGTTCATCAGGGTTGTCGAACACTGAAGCTTTCTTT.

The J gene is TRBJ1-5, the V gene TRBV30; D is uncertain. The CDR3 has 14 amino acids. The germline gives CDR1 GTSNPN, CDR2 SVGIG (reference sequence). V was clipped by 0 bases and J by 1 base, with 7 bases between them. The CDR3 DNA reads TGTGCCTGGAGTGTAAGTGGGAGCAATCAGCCCCAGCATTTT. As protein: CAWSVSGSNQPQHF.

The chain has TRBV20-1 and TRBJ1-3; perhaps TRBD1 as D (5 bases). V was clipped by 6 bases and J by 8 bases, with 11 bases between them. This CDR3 is built from 11 residues. CDR1 and CDR2 (germline): DFQATT, SNEGSKA (reference sequence). The CDR3 DNA sequence: TGCAGTGCGATTCAGGGCCACACCATATATTTT. This encodes CSAIQGHTIYF.

The chain recombines TRBV15 with TRBJ2-7; D may be TRBD1 (6 bases). This CDR3 is built from 14 residues. V dropped 0 bases and J dropped 6 bases, with 12 bases sitting between them. The germline gives CDR1 LNHNV, CDR2 YYDKDF (reference sequence). The CDR3 DNA follows: TGTGCCACCAGCAGAGAAACATACAGGGCCGAGCAGTACTTC. This codes for CATSRETYRAEQYF.

The genes are TRBV4-2 and TRBJ2-1; 11 bases are shared with TRBD2. The length of the CDR3 is 19 residues. Germline V gives CDR1 LGHNA, CDR2 YNFKEQ. The V gene end was trimmed by 5 bases and the J gene end by 0 bases; junction bases not matched to a gene: 12. CDR3 amino acids: CASSSGTSGHKSSYNEQFF. As DNA, the CDR3 is TGTGCCAGCAGCTCCGGGACTAGCGGACATAAAAGCTCCTACAATGAGCAGTTCTTC.

This chain joins TRBV18 and TRBJ2-7; the D is unclear. Germline V gene sequence: CDR1 KGHSH, CDR2 LQKENI. CDR3 size: 14 residues. Trimming took off 5 bases at V and 3 bases at J, with 14 bases between the two ends. The CDR3 sequence is CASSSSHSDYEQYF. The CDR3 nucleotides are TGTGCCAGCTCATCCTCGCACTCCGACTACGAGCAGTACTTC.

CDR3 residues: CASSRGLAGERGTDTQYF. In DNA form, the CDR3 reads TGTGCCAGCAGCCGGGGACTAGCGGGAGAGCGGGGCACAGATACGCAGTATTTT. The genes are TRBV4-2 and TRBJ2-3, with TRBD2 matching over 14 bases. Unmatched junction bases numbered 7, after V lost 4 bases and J lost 1 base. CDR3 length: 18 residues. Looked up from germline, CDR1 is LGHNA and CDR2 is YNFKEQ.

The chain combines TRBV27 with TRBJ2-1, with TRBD1 identical over 11 bases. The ends lost 8 bases at V and 9 bases at J; junction bases unmatched: 9. The CDR3 contains 14 residues. The germline V gene has CDR1 MNHEY and CDR2 SMNVEV (reference sequence). DNA of the CDR3: TGTGCCAGCCGAAGGGGACAGGGGGAGGGTGAGCAGTTCTTC. Protein sequence: CASRRGQGEGEQFF.

The chain is built from TRBV12-5 and TRBJ1-3; 7 nucleotides align to TRBD1. This CDR3 contains 15 residues. The junction had 5 bases not matched to a gene; V was cut back by 4 bases and J by 2 bases. In germline, CDR1 is LGHNT, CDR2 FRNRAP. The CDR3 reads CASGSRGNTGNTIYF. CDR3 sequence (DNA): TGTGCTAGTGGTTCCAGGGGGAACACTGGAAACACCATATATTTT.

The rearrangement joins TRBV15 to TRBJ2-7; possibly TRBD2 for D (5 bases). V lost 2 bases and J lost 9, with 23 bases in between. This CDR3 region has 16 residues. Germline CDR1 is LNHNV and CDR2 is YYDKDF (reference sequence). CDR3 protein: CATSRQTGRPQGGQYF. The CDR3 coding sequence is TGTGCCACCAGCAGACAAACTGGACGGCCACAAGGAGGGCAGTACTTC.

This clone has only a few counts. The V call is TRBV7-2, the J call TRBJ1-3, with unresolved D. The germline V gene has CDR1 SGHTA and CDR2 FQGNSA. Trimming stripped 2 bases from V and 0 bases from J, with 8 bases between. This CDR3 has 15 amino acids. The CDR3 region is CASSLISSSGNTIYF. DNA for the CDR3: TGTGCCAGCAGCTTAATCAGTTCCTCTGGAAACACCATATATTTT. The full variable domain, rest sourced from reference TRBV7-2 and TRBJ1-3, is GAGVSQSPSNKVTEKGKDVELRCDPISGHTALYWYRQSLGQGLEFLIYFQGNSAPDKSGLPSDRFSAERTGGSVSTLTIQRTQQEDSAVYLCASSLISSSGNTIYFGEGSWLTVV.

The chain uses TRBV9 and TRBJ1-2, with a possible D match to TRBD1 (5 bases). The CDR3 totals 15 residues. Germline values: CDR1 SGDLS, CDR2 YYNGEE. V shed 4 bases and J shed 7 bases, with 20 bases lying between them. The CDR3 bases are TGTGCCAGCAGCTCATCGCCGGGTCCCGGGGGTGGCTACACCTTC. Translating it yields CASSSSPGPGGGYTF. Using reference TRBV9 and TRBJ1-2 for the parts outside the CDR3, the full variable domain is DSGVTQTPKHLITATGQRVTLRCSPRSGDLSVYWYQQSLDQGLQFLIQYYNGEERAKGNILERFSAQQFPDLHSELNLSSLELGDSALYFCASSSSPGPGGGYTFGSGTRLTVV.

V gene TRBV18 combines with J gene TRBJ2-7; TRBD2 matches at 11 bases. The ends lost 1 base at V and 4 bases at J; junction bases unmatched: 0. The CDR3 is 14 amino acids. Germline CDR1 KGHSH, CDR2 LQKENI. The CDR3 sequence: CASSPRLAGYEQYF. CDR3 sequence (DNA): TGTGCCAGCTCACCACGACTAGCGGGATACGAGCAGTACTTC.

The chain joins TRBV30 to TRBJ2-7; the D gene is possibly TRBD2 (5 bases). V was pared by 4 bases and J by 7 bases, with 23 bases between. The CDR3 contains 15 residues. Per the germline V gene, CDR1 is GTSNPN and CDR2 is SVGIG (reference sequence). The CDR3 here is CAWNGGLARLGEQYF. CDR3 coding DNA: TGTGCCTGGAACGGAGGATTAGCGCGCCTGGGGGAGCAGTACTTC.

This chain joins TRBV5-5 and TRBJ2-3; possibly TRBD1 for D (6 bases). Germline V gene sequence: CDR1 SGHKS, CDR2 YYEKEE (reference sequence). The length of the CDR3 is 14 residues. V shed 4 bases and J shed 2 bases, with 11 bases lying between them. The CDR3 bases are TGTGCCAGCAGCCTAAGGACAGCCACAGATACGCAGTATTTT. Translating it yields CASSLRTATDTQYF.

The chain recombines TRBV6-1 with TRBJ2-1; perhaps TRBD1 as D (6 bases). CDR3 size: 12 residues. V was trimmed by 8 bases and J by 15 bases, leaving 20 bases between them. Germline V gives CDR1 MNHNS, CDR2 SASEGT. CDR3 in DNA: TGTGCCAGCGGATTAGGACAGCTAGATCTGTTCTTC. Amino acids: CASGLGQLDLFF.

V usage is TRBV2 and J usage is TRBJ2-7; tentative D call: TRBD1 (8 bases). V lost 6 bases, J lost 7 bases, and 25 bases lay in between. The CDR3 has 16 residues. Germline V gives CDR1 SNHLY, CDR2 FYNNEI. The CDR3 spells CASRNTGGATTGEQYF. CDR3 in DNA: TGTGCCAGCAGGAACACAGGGGGGGCTACTACTGGGGAGCAGTACTTC.

The CDR3 loop reads CSVEDRDSATNEKLFF. CDR3 DNA sequence: TGCAGCGTTGAAGATAGGGACAGCGCAACTAATGAAAAACTGTTTTTT. V and J are TRBV29-1 and TRBJ1-4; 7 bases are shared with TRBD1. Germline V gene sequence: CDR1 SQVTM, CDR2 ANQGSEA. V lost 0 bases, J lost 0 bases, and 4 bases stayed unmatched. CDR3 length: 16 amino acids.

The V gene is TRBV18, the J gene TRBJ2-5; 8 nucleotides agree with TRBD2. V lost 2 bases and J lost 5; bases outside the gene matches: 7. CDR3 size: 15 residues. Germline lookup yields CDR1 KGHSH and CDR2 LQKENI. CDR3 region: CASSPAAGGRETQYF. In nucleotides, the CDR3 is TGTGCCAGCTCACCAGCGGCGGGAGGTCGGGAGACCCAGTACTTC.

The V and J genes are TRBV20-1 and TRBJ1-4, with no clear D. The CDR3 extends over 11 amino acids. CDR1 and CDR2 (germline): DFQATT, SNEGSKA (reference sequence). CDR3 coding DNA: TGCAGCTGGGTCCTCATGGAAAAACTGTTTTTT. Its translation: CSWVLMEKLFF.

J is TRBJ2-7 and V is TRBV6-5; D possibly corresponds to TRBD1 (5 bases). The CDR3 covers 14 residues. CDR1 MNHEY and CDR2 SVGAGI come from the germline V gene. V was clipped by 5 bases and J by 2 bases, with 13 bases between them. CDR3 region: CASSNLGRPYEQYF. The CDR3 coding sequence is TGTGCCAGCAGTAACCTGGGGCGGCCCTACGAGCAGTACTTC.

The V call is TRBV2, the J call TRBJ2-2, with TRBD1 matching 7 bases. CDR1 and CDR2 from the germline V gene are SNHLY and FYNNEI. The CDR3 length is 16 residues. V trimming: 7 bases; J trimming: 0 bases; junction bases outside the gene matches: 8. The CDR3 reads CASTIRQGPNTGELFF. The CDR3 DNA is TGTGCCAGCACCATCCGACAGGGACCGAACACCGGGGAGCTGTTTTTT.

The chain has TRBV25-1 and TRBJ2-6; D gene unclear. CDR1 is MGHDK and CDR2 is SYGVNS in the germline V gene. The CDR3 runs 14 residues. Trimming took off 3 bases at V and 1 base at J, with 4 bases between the two ends. CDR3 in DNA: TGTGCCAGCAGTGATCCGTCTGGGGCCAACGTCCTGACTTTC. Its protein is CASSDPSGANVLTF.

This clone was seen only a few times. The rearrangement uses TRBV19 and TRBJ2-2; 9 bases are shared with TRBD1. CDR3 length equals 16 residues. Germline assignment: CDR1 LNHDA and CDR2 SQIVND (reference sequence). V gave up 2 bases and J gave up 2 bases; unmatched junction bases: 3. Written as DNA, the CDR3 is TGTGCCAGTAGTATAAGGGGACAGGGCAACACCGGGGAGCTGTTTTTT. Translation gives CASSIRGQGNTGELFF.